This TCR beta chain originates from a study of identical twins. Study results and caveats: With monozygotic twins, out-of-frame TCR alpha sharing exceeded what models estimated. Out-of-frame beta chain sequences displayed weaker excess sharing between twins. It was cross-sectional statistical analysis, not following the same donors, that the conclusions relied on.

At least ten counts were recorded for this clonotype. Its antigen is not known. MiXCR was run by TCRdb on the 5' RACE reads, yielding one entry per CDR3 protein. This sample carries 420,000 or so distinct CDR3 sequences, around a sixth of them seen once, and the ten largest clones take roughly 12%. The TCR originated in a man between 45 and 60 years old in good health. Sequencing was carried out using naive T cells sorted from blood.

CDR3: CSVGAGGSNQPQHF. In DNA, the CDR3 is TGCAGCGTTGGGGCAGGGGGAAGCAATCAGCCCCAGCATTTT. The rearrangement uses TRBV29-1 and TRBJ1-5, with TRBD1 matching over 7 bases. The length of the CDR3 is 14 residues. Germline-derived CDR1 and CDR2 are SQVTM and ANQGSEA. Germline trimming cut 4 bases from V and 1 base from J; bases unmatched to any gene: 4.